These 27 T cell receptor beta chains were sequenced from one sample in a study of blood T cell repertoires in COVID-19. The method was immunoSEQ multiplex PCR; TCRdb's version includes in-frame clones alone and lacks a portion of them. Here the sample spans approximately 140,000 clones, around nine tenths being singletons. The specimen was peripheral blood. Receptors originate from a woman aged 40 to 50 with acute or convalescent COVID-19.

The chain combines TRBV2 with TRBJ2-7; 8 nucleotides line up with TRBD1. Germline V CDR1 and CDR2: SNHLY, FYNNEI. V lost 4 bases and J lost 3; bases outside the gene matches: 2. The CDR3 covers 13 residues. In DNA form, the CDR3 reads TGTGCCAGCAGTGGACAGGGGCGCTACGAGCAGTACTTC. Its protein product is CASSGQGRYEQYF.

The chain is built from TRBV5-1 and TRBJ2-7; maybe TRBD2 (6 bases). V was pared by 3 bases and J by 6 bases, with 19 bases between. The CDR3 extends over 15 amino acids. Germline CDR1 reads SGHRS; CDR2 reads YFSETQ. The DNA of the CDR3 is TGCGCCAGCAGCTGGGGCCATGGGGGGTTTGGCGAGCAGTACTTC. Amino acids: CASSWGHGGFGEQYF.

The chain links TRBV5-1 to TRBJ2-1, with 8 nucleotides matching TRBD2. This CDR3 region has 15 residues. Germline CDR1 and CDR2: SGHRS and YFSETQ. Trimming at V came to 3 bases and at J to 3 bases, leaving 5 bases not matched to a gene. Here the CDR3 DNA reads TGCGCCAGCAGCTCTGCGGGAGGAGTCTACAATGAGCAGTTCTTC. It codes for CASSSAGGVYNEQFF.

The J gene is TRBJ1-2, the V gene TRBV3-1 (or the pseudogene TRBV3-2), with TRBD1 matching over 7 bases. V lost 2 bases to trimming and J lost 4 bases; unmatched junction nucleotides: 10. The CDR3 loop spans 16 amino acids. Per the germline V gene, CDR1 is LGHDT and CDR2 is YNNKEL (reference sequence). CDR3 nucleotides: TGTGCCAGCAGCCAATCCTACAGGGGCCTCAGCTATGGCTACACCTTC. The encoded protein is CASSQSYRGLSYGYTF.

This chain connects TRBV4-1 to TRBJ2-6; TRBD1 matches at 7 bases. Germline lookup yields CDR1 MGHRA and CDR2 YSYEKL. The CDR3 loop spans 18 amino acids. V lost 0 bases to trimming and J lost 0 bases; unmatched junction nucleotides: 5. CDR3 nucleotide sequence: TGCGCCAGCAGCCAAGAAGGGACAGTGCCCTCTGGGGCCAACGTCCTGACTTTC. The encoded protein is CASSQEGTVPSGANVLTF.

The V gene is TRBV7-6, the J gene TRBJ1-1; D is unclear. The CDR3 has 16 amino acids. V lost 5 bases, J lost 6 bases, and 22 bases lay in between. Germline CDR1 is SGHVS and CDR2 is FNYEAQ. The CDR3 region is CASSPLGMVETSEAFF. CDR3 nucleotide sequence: TGTGCCAGCAGCCCACTAGGGATGGTAGAAACGTCTGAAGCTTTCTTT.

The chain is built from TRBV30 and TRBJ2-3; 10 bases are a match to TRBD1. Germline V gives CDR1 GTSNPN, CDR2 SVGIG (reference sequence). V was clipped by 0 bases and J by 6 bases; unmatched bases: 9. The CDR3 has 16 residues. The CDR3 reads CAWSVGDRGRRDTQYF. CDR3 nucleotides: TGTGCCTGGAGTGTGGGGGACAGGGGCCGACGGGATACGCAGTATTTT.

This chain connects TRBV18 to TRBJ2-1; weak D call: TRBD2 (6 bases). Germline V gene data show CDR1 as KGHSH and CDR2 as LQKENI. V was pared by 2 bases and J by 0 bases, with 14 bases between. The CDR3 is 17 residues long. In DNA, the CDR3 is TGTGCCAGCTCACCATTGACCGGGACTCGCTCCTACAATGAGCAGTTCTTC. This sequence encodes CASSPLTGTRSYNEQFF.

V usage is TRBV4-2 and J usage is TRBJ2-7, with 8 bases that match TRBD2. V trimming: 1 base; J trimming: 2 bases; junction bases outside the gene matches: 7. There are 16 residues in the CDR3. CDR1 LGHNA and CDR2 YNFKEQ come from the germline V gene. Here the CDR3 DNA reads TGTGCCAGCAGCCAAGGGGGGGGACTAGGGACCTACGAGCAGTACTTC. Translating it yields CASSQGGGLGTYEQYF.

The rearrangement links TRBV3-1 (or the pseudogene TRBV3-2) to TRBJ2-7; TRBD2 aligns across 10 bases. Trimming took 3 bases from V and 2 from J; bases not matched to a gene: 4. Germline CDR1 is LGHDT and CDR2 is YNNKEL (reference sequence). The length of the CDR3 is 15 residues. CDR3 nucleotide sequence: TGTGCCAGCAGCCAGGGGAGCGGGAGGGCCTACGAGCAGTACTTC. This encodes CASSQGSGRAYEQYF.

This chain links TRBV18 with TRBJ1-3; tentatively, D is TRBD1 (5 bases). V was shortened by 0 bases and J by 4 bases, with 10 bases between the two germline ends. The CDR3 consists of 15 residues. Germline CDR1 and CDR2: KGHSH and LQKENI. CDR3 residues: CASSPPWGEGNTIYF. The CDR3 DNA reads TGTGCCAGCTCACCACCGTGGGGGGAAGGAAACACCATATATTTT.

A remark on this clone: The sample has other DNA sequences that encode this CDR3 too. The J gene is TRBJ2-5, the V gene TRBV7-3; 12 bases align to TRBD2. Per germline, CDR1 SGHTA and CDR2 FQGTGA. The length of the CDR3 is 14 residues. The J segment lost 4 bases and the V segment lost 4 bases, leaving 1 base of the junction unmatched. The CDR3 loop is CASSSGLAGETQYF. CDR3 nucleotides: TGTGCCAGCAGCTCGGGACTAGCGGGAGAGACCCAGTACTTC.

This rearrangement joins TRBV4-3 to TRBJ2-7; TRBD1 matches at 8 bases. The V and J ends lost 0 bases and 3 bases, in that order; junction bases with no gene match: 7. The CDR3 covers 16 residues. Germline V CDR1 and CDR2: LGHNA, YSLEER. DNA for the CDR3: TGCGCCAGCAGCCAAGATACCGGGACAGGAGGCTACGAGCAGTACTTC. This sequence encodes CASSQDTGTGGYEQYF.

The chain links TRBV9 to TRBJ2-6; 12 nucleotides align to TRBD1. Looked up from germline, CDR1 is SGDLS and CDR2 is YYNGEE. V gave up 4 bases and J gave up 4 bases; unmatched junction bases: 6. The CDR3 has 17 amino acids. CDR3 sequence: CASSTGQGALGANVLTF. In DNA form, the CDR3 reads TGTGCCAGCAGCACGGGACAGGGGGCGCTGGGGGCCAACGTCCTGACTTTC.

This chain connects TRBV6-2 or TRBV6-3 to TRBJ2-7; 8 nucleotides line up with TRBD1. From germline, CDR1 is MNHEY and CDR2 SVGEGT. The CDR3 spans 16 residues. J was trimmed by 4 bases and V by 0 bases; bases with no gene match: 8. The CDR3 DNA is TGTGCCAGCAGTTACTCGAGTAACAGGGACAGGTACGAGCAGTACTTC. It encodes CASSYSSNRDRYEQYF.

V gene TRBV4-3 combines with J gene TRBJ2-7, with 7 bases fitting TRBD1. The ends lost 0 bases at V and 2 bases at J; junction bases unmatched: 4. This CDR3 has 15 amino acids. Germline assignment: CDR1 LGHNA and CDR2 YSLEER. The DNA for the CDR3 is TGCGCCAGCAGCCAAGATAGGCAGGGGGCCTACGAGCAGTACTTC. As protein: CASSQDRQGAYEQYF.

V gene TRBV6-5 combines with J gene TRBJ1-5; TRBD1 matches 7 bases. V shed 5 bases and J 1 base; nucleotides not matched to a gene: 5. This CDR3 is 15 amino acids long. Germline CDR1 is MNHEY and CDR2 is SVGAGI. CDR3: CASSTIRGSNQPQHF. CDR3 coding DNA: TGTGCCAGCAGTACTATCAGGGGGAGCAATCAGCCCCAGCATTTT.

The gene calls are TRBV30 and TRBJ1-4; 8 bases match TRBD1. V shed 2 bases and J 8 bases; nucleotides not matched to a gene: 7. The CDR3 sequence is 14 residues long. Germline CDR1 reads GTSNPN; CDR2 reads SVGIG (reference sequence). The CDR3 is CAWSQDRVDEKLFF. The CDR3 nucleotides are TGTGCCTGGAGTCAGGACAGGGTAGACGAAAAACTGTTTTTT.

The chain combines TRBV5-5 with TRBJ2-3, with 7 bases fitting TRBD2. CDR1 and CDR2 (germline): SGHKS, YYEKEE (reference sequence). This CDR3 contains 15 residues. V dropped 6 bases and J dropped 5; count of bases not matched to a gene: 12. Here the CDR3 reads CASTPAGSRGDTQYF. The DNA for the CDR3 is TGTGCCAGCACCCCAGCGGGATCCCGAGGAGATACGCAGTATTTT.

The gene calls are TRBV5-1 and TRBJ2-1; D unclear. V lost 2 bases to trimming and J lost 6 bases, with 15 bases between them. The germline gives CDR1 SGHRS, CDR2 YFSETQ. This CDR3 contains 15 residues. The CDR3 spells CASSFEGTWSNEQFF. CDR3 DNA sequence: TGCGCCAGCAGCTTCGAAGGAACGTGGAGCAATGAGCAGTTCTTC.

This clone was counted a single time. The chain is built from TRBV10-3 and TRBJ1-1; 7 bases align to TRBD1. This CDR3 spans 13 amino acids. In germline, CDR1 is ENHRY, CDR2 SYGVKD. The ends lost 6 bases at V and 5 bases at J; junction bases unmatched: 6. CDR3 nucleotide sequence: TGTGCCATCAGCGGGCAGGGGGTTACTGAAGCTTTCTTT. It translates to CAISGQGVTEAFF.

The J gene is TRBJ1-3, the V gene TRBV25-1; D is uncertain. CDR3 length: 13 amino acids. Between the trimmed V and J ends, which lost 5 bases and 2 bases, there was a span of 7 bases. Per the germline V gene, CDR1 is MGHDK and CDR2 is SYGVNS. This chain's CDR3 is CASSRRAGNTIYF. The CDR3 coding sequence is TGTGCCAGCAGTCGAAGAGCTGGAAACACCATATATTTT.

CDR3 amino acids: CASSQMNRGSTDTQYF. CDR3 sequence (DNA): TGTGCCAGCAGCCAAATGAACAGGGGTAGCACAGATACGCAGTATTTT. The rearrangement uses TRBV3-1 (or the pseudogene TRBV3-2) and TRBJ2-3; TRBD1 matches at 7 bases. This CDR3 has 16 residues. With 2 bases clipped from V and 0 bases from J, the junction kept 5 bases outside the gene matches. Germline V gives CDR1 LGHDT, CDR2 YNNKEL (reference sequence).

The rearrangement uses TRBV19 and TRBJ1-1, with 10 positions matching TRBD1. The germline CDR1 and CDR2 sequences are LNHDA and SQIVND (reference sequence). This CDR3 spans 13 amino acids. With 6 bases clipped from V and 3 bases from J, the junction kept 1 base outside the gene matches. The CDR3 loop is CASRGQGDTEAFF. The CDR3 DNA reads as TGTGCCAGTAGAGGACAGGGGGACACTGAAGCTTTCTTT.

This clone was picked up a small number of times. The DNA of the CDR3 is TGCAGTGCTAGTGGGGACAGTTATAGCAATCAGCCCCAGCATTTT. It yields the protein CSASGDSYSNQPQHF. The chain carries TRBV20-1 and TRBJ1-5, with TRBD1 matching over 7 bases. Germline CDR1 is DFQATT and CDR2 is SNEGSKA (reference sequence). V shed 3 bases, J shed 0 bases, and the junction held 5 bases outside the gene matches. The CDR3 is 15 amino acids.

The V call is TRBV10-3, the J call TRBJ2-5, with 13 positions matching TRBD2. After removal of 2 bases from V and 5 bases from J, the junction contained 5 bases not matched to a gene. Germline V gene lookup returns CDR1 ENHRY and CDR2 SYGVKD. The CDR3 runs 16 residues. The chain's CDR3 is CAISEVKTSGGETQYF. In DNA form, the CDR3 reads TGTGCCATCAGTGAGGTGAAGACTAGCGGGGGGGAGACCCAGTACTTC.

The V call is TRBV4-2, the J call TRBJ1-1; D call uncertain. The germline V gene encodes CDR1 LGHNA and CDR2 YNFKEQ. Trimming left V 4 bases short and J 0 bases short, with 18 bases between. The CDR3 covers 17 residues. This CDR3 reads CASSLYPFTAMNTEAFF. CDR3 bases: TGTGCCAGCAGCCTCTACCCCTTCACTGCCATGAACACTGAAGCTTTCTTT.